Listed below are T cell receptor beta chains from one sample, sequenced in a study of identical twins. TCRdb called the 5' RACE reads again in MiXCR, with one record for every CDR3 protein. The data show 400,000 to 550,000 distinct CDR3 sequences, 13% to 15% seen once. This sample also appeared in a second study, on yellow fever vaccine responses in identical twins.

Sample: CD4+ T cells sorted from blood. Every receptor here comes from a woman under 30 in good health. Both conserved end residues are part of each CDR3. Fields, in order: J gene, clone size, D gene, V gene, CDR3 protein, CDR3 DNA. D genes are given only for firm matches. Clone size is shown for a subset of rows, as once, few, many or a class of expanded clone.

j_call: TRBJ2-2
clone_size: .
d_call: TRBD2
v_call: TRBV10-3
cdr3_aa: CALASGPNTGELFF
cdr3_nt: TGTGCCCTGGCTAGCGGTCCGAACACCGGGGAGCTGTTTTTT

j_call: TRBJ2-2
clone_size: .
d_call: .
v_call: TRBV5-1
cdr3_aa: CASTLVVAATNTGELFF
cdr3_nt: TGCGCCAGCACCTTGGTAGTAGCAGCCACGAACACCGGGGAGCTGTTTTTT

j_call: TRBJ2-1
clone_size: many
d_call: TRBD2
v_call: TRBV5-1
cdr3_aa: CASSLTSGTYNEQFF
cdr3_nt: TGTGCCAGCAGCTTGACTAGCGGTACCTACAATGAGCAGTTCTTC

j_call: TRBJ2-7
clone_size: .
d_call: TRBD1
v_call: TRBV5-6
cdr3_aa: CARSLWTGYEQYF
cdr3_nt: TGTGCCAGGAGCCTTTGGACAGGGTACGAGCAGTACTTC

j_call: TRBJ2-3
clone_size: .
d_call: .
v_call: TRBV20-1
cdr3_aa: CSAYHGAAYRPDTQYF
cdr3_nt: TGCAGTGCTTACCATGGGGCGGCTTACCGTCCAGATACGCAGTATTTT

j_call: TRBJ2-7
clone_size: .
d_call: .
v_call: TRBV25-1
cdr3_aa: CASSEGTSPYEQYF
cdr3_nt: TGTGCCAGCAGTGAAGGGACATCCCCCTACGAGCAGTACTTC

j_call: TRBJ2-1
clone_size: few
d_call: TRBD2
v_call: TRBV3-1
cdr3_aa: CASSRLAGGVTYNEQFF
cdr3_nt: TGTGCCAGCAGCCGACTAGCGGGAGGAGTAACCTACAATGAGCAGTTCTTC

j_call: TRBJ2-1
clone_size: .
d_call: .
v_call: TRBV6-1
cdr3_aa: CASSERLSRHNEQFF
cdr3_nt: TGTGCCAGCAGTGAACGGCTTTCCAGGCACAATGAGCAGTTCTTC

j_call: TRBJ2-3
clone_size: few
d_call: TRBD2
v_call: TRBV29-1
cdr3_aa: CSVAGAGGPTDTQYF
cdr3_nt: TGCAGCGTTGCTGGAGCGGGGGGGCCCACAGATACGCAGTATTTT

j_call: TRBJ2-7
clone_size: few
d_call: TRBD2
v_call: TRBV19
cdr3_aa: CASSTSGEQYF
cdr3_nt: TGTGCCAGTAGCACTAGCGGGGAGCAGTACTTC

j_call: TRBJ2-7
clone_size: .
d_call: .
v_call: TRBV20-1
cdr3_aa: CSASLSNEQYF
cdr3_nt: TGCAGTGCCAGCCTGAGCAACGAGCAGTACTTC

j_call: TRBJ1-1
clone_size: .
d_call: .
v_call: TRBV4-2
cdr3_aa: CASSQDGGTNTEAFF
cdr3_nt: TGTGCCAGCAGCCAAGATGGGGGGACGAACACTGAAGCTTTCTTT

j_call: TRBJ2-3
clone_size: many
d_call: .
v_call: TRBV20-1
cdr3_aa: CSARGGEVDTQYF
cdr3_nt: TGCAGTGCTAGAGGCGGGGAGGTGGATACGCAGTATTTT

j_call: TRBJ2-5
clone_size: few
d_call: TRBD1
v_call: TRBV7-6
cdr3_aa: CASSFPGTGEETQYF
cdr3_nt: TGTGCCAGCAGCTTCCCCGGGACAGGAGAAGAGACCCAGTACTTC

j_call: TRBJ2-1
clone_size: .
d_call: TRBD2
v_call: TRBV7-2
cdr3_aa: CASSLTSGRPEQFF
cdr3_nt: TGTGCCAGCAGCTTGACTAGCGGGAGGCCAGAGCAGTTCTTC

j_call: TRBJ2-7
clone_size: .
d_call: TRBD2
v_call: TRBV2
cdr3_aa: CASTRTSGDWYEQYF
cdr3_nt: TGTGCCAGTACTCGGACTAGCGGGGATTGGTACGAGCAGTACTTC

j_call: TRBJ2-1
clone_size: .
d_call: TRBD2
v_call: TRBV18
cdr3_aa: CASWGLAPSSSYNEQFF
cdr3_nt: TGTGCCAGCTGGGGACTAGCGCCCAGTAGCTCCTACAATGAGCAGTTCTTC

j_call: TRBJ1-1
clone_size: .
d_call: .
v_call: TRBV7-9
cdr3_aa: CASSLTSATEAFF
cdr3_nt: TGTGCCAGCAGCTTAACGAGTGCCACTGAAGCTTTCTTT

j_call: TRBJ2-1
clone_size: few
d_call: TRBD2
v_call: TRBV6-1
cdr3_aa: CASSRPIAGVSNEQFF
cdr3_nt: TGTGCCAGCAGCCGACCAATAGCGGGAGTGAGTAATGAGCAGTTCTTC

j_call: TRBJ2-3
clone_size: .
d_call: .
v_call: TRBV6-5
cdr3_aa: CASSYRTDPRTDTQYF
cdr3_nt: TGTGCCAGCAGTTACCGCACAGATCCCCGCACAGATACGCAGTATTTT

j_call: TRBJ1-1
clone_size: few
d_call: .
v_call: TRBV20-1
cdr3_aa: CCASYPLPPYSLVNTEAFF
cdr3_nt: TGCTGTGCTAGCTACCCCCTTCCCCCTTACAGCCTAGTGAACACTGAAGCTTTCTTT

j_call: TRBJ2-5
clone_size: few
d_call: .
v_call: TRBV10-3
cdr3_aa: CAISGSGETQYF
cdr3_nt: TGTGCCATCAGTGGTAGCGGAGAGACCCAGTACTTC

j_call: TRBJ2-2
clone_size: .
d_call: TRBD2
v_call: TRBV10-3
cdr3_aa: CAISESLLTSGRAAGELFF
cdr3_nt: TGTGCCATCAGTGAGTCCCTCCTCACTAGCGGGAGGGCAGCCGGGGAGCTGTTTTTT

j_call: TRBJ2-3
clone_size: .
d_call: .
v_call: TRBV27
cdr3_aa: CASSDLSRYHASTDTQYF
cdr3_nt: TGTGCCAGCAGCGATCTATCGCGTTATCATGCCAGCACAGATACGCAGTATTTT

j_call: TRBJ2-7
clone_size: few
d_call: .
v_call: TRBV27
cdr3_aa: CASSRLSSARVQYF
cdr3_nt: TGTGCCAGCAGTCGGCTTTCTAGCGCTAGGGTGCAGTACTTC

j_call: TRBJ2-2
clone_size: .
d_call: .
v_call: TRBV20-1
cdr3_aa: CSAARTGVNAGELFF
cdr3_nt: TGCAGTGCTGCTCGGACCGGGGTTAACGCCGGGGAGCTGTTTTTT

j_call: TRBJ2-7
clone_size: many
d_call: TRBD1
v_call: TRBV3-1
cdr3_aa: CASSPGQGHYEQYF
cdr3_nt: TGTGCCAGCAGCCCGGGACAGGGACACTACGAGCAGTACTTC

j_call: TRBJ2-7
clone_size: .
d_call: TRBD2
v_call: TRBV10-3
cdr3_aa: CATIRERERYEQYF
cdr3_nt: TGTGCCACAATCAGAGAGCGGGAGAGGTACGAGCAGTACTTC

j_call: TRBJ2-1
clone_size: .
d_call: .
v_call: TRBV7-3
cdr3_aa: CASSGRDYNEQFF
cdr3_nt: TGTGCCAGCAGCGGCAGGGATTACAATGAGCAGTTCTTC

j_call: TRBJ2-7
clone_size: .
d_call: .
v_call: TRBV6-2/TRBV6-3
cdr3_aa: CASSYRAVPSYEQYF
cdr3_nt: TGTGCCAGCAGTTACCGGGCCGTACCCTCCTACGAGCAGTACTTC

j_call: TRBJ2-7
clone_size: few
d_call: .
v_call: TRBV20-1
cdr3_aa: CSARVFRSYEQYF
cdr3_nt: TGCAGTGCTAGAGTATTCAGGTCCTACGAGCAGTACTTC

j_call: TRBJ2-2
clone_size: few
d_call: .
v_call: TRBV7-2
cdr3_aa: CASSLGWTGELFF
cdr3_nt: TGTGCCAGCAGCTTAGGGTGGACCGGGGAGCTGTTTTTT

j_call: TRBJ2-7
clone_size: .
d_call: TRBD2
v_call: TRBV6-1
cdr3_aa: CASRGLAVSSYEQYF
cdr3_nt: TGTGCCAGCAGGGGACTAGCGGTAAGCTCCTACGAGCAGTACTTC

j_call: TRBJ2-5
clone_size: .
d_call: TRBD2
v_call: TRBV7-8
cdr3_aa: CASSLVSSGMAETQYF
cdr3_nt: TGTGCCAGCAGCTTAGTGTCTAGCGGGATGGCTGAGACCCAGTACTTC

j_call: TRBJ2-3
clone_size: few
d_call: .
v_call: TRBV3-1
cdr3_aa: CASGWGSETDTQYF
cdr3_nt: TGTGCCAGCGGCTGGGGCAGCGAGACAGATACGCAGTATTTT

j_call: TRBJ2-5
clone_size: once
d_call: .
v_call: TRBV6-6
cdr3_aa: CASTSPAETQYF
cdr3_nt: TGTGCCAGCACGTCCCCGGCAGAGACCCAGTACTTC